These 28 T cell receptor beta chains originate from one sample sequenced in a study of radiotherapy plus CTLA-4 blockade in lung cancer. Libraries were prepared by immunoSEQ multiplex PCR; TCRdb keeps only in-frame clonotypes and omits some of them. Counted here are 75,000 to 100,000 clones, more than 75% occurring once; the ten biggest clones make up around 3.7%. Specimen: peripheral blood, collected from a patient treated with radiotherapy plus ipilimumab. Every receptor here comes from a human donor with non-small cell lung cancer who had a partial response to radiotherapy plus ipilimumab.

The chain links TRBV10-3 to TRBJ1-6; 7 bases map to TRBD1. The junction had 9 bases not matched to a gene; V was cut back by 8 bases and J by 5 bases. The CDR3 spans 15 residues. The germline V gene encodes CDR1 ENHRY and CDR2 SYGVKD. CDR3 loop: CAIHRGEGNNSPLHF. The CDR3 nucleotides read TGTGCCATCCACAGGGGCGAGGGAAATAATTCACCCCTCCACTTT.

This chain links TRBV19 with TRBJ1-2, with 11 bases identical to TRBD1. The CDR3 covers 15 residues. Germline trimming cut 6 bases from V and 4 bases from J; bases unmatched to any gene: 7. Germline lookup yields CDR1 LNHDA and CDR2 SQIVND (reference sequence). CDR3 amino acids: CASSPQGQGVYGYTF. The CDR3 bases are TGTGCCAGTAGCCCCCAGGGACAGGGGGTCTATGGCTACACCTTC.

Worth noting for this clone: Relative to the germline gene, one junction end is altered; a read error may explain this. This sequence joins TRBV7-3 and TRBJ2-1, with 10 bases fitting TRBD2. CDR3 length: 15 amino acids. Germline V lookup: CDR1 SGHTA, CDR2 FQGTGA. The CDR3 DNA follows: TGTGCCAGCAGCTTAGAAGCGGGAGGGCCGAATGGGCAGTTCTTC. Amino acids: CASSLEAGGPNGQFF.

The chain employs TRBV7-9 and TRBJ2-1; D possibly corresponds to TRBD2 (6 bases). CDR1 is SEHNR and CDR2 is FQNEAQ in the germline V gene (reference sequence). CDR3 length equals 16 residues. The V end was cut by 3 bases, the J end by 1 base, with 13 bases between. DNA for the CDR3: TGTGCCAGCAGCTTTCCGGCGGGGTCTTCCTACAATGAGCAGTTCTTC. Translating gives CASSFPAGSSYNEQFF.

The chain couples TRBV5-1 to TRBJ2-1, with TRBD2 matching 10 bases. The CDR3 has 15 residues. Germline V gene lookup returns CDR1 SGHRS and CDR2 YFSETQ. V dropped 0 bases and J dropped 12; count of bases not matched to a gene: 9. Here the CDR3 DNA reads TGCGCCAGCAGCTTGGCCGCTAGCGGGAGATCGTGGCAGTTCTTC. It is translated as CASSLAASGRSWQFF.

CDR3 sequence (DNA): TGTGCCAGCAGCCCAAGGGGGACTAGCGGGAGGGCCGTGGATACGCAGTATTTT. Its protein is CASSPRGTSGRAVDTQYF. The chain has TRBV9 and TRBJ2-3; 16 bases are shared with TRBD2. The ends lost 4 bases at V and 6 bases at J; junction bases unmatched: 11. This CDR3 contains 18 residues. Germline values: CDR1 SGDLS, CDR2 YYNGEE.

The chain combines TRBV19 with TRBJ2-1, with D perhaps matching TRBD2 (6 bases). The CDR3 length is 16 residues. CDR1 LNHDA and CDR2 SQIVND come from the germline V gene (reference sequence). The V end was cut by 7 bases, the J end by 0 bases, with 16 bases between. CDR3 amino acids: CASTIIAGSSYNEQFF. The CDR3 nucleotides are TGTGCCAGTACCATCATTGCGGGAAGCTCCTACAATGAGCAGTTCTTC.

The CDR3 protein is CASSEARYGGTEQFF. DNA for the CDR3: TGTGCCAGCAGTGAAGCTCGTTACGGAGGCACCGAGCAGTTCTTC. The rearrangement uses TRBV6-1 and TRBJ2-1, with a weak D call TRBD2 (5 bases). The CDR3 spans 15 residues. CDR1 and CDR2 from the germline V gene are MNHNS and SASEGT. V lost 0 bases, J lost 10 bases, and 16 bases lay in between.

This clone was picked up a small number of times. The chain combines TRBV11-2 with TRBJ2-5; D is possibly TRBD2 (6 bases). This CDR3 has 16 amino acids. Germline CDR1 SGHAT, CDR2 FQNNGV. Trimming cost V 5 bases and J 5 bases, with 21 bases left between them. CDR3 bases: TGTGCCAGCAGCCCCCCCAGACGGCTTGGGAGGGAGACCCAGTACTTC. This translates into CASSPPRRLGRETQYF.

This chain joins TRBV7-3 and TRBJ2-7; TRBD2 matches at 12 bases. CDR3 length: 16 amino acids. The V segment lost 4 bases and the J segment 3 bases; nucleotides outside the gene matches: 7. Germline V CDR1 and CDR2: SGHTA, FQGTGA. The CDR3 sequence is CASSSKWTSGNYEQYF. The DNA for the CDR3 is TGTGCCAGCAGCTCCAAATGGACTAGCGGGAACTACGAGCAGTACTTC.

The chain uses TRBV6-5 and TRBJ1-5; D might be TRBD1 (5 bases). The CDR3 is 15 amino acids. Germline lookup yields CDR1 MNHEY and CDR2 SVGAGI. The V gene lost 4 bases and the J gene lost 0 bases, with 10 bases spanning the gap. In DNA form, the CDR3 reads TGTGCCAGCAGTTTAGACAGAGATAGCAATCAGCCCCAGCATTTT. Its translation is CASSLDRDSNQPQHF.

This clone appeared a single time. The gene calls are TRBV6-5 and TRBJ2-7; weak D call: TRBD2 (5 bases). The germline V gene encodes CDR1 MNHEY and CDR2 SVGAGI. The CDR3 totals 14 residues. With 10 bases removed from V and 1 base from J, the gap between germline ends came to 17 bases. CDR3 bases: TGTGCCACCGCCCTTCGGGATATGTCCTACGAGCAGTACTTC. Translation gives CATALRDMSYEQYF.

In DNA form, the CDR3 reads TGTGCCAGTAGTATCGGCGCAGGGTGGAACAATGAGCAGTTCTTC. Translating gives CASSIGAGWNNEQFF. This chain joins TRBV19 and TRBJ2-1; weak D call: TRBD1 (5 bases). CDR1 is LNHDA, CDR2 SQIVND, per germline (reference sequence). This CDR3 region has 15 residues. Trimming removed 3 bases at V and 5 bases at J, with 14 bases between.

CDR3 residues: CASSFMRGGSETQYF. The CDR3 DNA reads as TGTGCCAGCAGTTTCATGCGGGGGGGCTCAGAGACCCAGTACTTC. The chain recombines TRBV28 with TRBJ2-5; 9 bases line up with TRBD2. V was pared by 3 bases and J by 4 bases, with 6 bases of the junction left unmatched. This CDR3 contains 15 residues. Per germline, CDR1 MDHEN and CDR2 SYDVKM.

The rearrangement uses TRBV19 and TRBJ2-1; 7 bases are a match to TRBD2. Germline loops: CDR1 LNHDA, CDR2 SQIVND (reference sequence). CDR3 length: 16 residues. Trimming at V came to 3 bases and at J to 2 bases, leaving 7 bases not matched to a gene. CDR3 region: CASSITLAATYNEQFF. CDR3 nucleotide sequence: TGTGCCAGTAGTATCACCCTAGCGGCTACCTACAATGAGCAGTTCTTC.

The DNA of the CDR3 is TGTGCCAGCAGCCTAAGCCCTAGCGGGGCGGGGATCGATGAGCAGTTCTTC. Its translation: CASSLSPSGAGIDEQFF. The J gene is TRBJ2-1, the V gene TRBV7-3; TRBD2 aligns across 9 bases. Germline CDR1 and CDR2: SGHTA and FQGTGA. The J segment lost 8 bases and the V segment lost 5 bases, leaving 16 bases of the junction unmatched. The CDR3 extends over 17 amino acids.

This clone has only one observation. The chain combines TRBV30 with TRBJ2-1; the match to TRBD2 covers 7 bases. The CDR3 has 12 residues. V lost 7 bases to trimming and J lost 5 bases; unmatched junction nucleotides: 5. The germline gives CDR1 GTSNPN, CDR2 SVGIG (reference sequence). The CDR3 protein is CASGLPNNEQFF. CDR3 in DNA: TGTGCCTCGGGACTACCTAACAATGAGCAGTTCTTC.

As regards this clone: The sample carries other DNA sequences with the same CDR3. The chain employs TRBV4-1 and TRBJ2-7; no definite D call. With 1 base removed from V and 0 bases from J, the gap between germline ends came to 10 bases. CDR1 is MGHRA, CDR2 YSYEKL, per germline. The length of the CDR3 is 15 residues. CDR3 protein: CASSQGVTASYEQYF. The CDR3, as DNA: TGCGCCAGCAGCCAAGGAGTGACTGCCTCCTACGAGCAGTACTTC.

CDR3 amino acids: CAWGTGGGPGETQYF. In DNA form, the CDR3 reads TGTGCCTGGGGGACGGGGGGAGGGCCGGGAGAGACCCAGTACTTC. The gene calls are TRBV30 and TRBJ2-5; TRBD2 matches at 7 bases. The CDR3 spans 15 residues. With 5 bases clipped from V and 4 bases from J, the junction kept 13 bases outside the gene matches. CDR1 is GTSNPN, CDR2 SVGIG, per germline (reference sequence).

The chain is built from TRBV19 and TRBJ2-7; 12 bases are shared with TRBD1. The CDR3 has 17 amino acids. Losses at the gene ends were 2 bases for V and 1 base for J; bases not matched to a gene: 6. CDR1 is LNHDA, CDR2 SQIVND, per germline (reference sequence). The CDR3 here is CASSIKPGQGASYEQYF. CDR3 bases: TGTGCCAGTAGTATAAAACCGGGACAGGGGGCGTCCTACGAGCAGTACTTC.

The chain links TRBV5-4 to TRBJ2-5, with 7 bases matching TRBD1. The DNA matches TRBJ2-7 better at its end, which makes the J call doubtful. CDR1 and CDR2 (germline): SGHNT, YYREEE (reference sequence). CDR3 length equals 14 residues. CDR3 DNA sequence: TGTGCCAGCAGCCCCACAGGGGTGTCGTACGAGCAGTACTTC. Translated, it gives CASSPTGVSYEQYF.

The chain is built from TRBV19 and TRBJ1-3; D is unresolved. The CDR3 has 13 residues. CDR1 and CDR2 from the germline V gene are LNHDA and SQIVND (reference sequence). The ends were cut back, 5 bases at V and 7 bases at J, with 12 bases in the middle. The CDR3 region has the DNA TGTGCCAGTAGTGCCCAGTCCTCGAACACCATATATTTT. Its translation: CASSAQSSNTIYF.

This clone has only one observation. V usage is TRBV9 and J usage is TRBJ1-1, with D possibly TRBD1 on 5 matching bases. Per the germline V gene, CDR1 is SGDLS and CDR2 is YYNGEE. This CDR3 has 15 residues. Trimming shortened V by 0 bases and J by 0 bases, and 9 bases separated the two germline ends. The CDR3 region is CASSVGLGLNTEAFF. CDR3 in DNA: TGTGCCAGCAGCGTAGGGTTGGGGCTGAACACTGAAGCTTTCTTT. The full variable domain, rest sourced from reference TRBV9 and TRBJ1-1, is DSGVTQTPKHLITATGQRVTLRCSPRSGDLSVYWYQQSLDQGLQFLIQYYNGEERAKGNILERFSAQQFPDLHSELNLSSLELGDSALYFCASSVGLGLNTEAFFGQGTRLTVV.

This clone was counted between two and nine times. CDR3 residues: CASSLISGNTIYF. The CDR3 DNA sequence: TGTGCCAGCAGCTTGATATCTGGAAACACCATATATTTT. The V gene is TRBV5-6, the J gene TRBJ1-3, with D unclear. Germline CDR1 is SGHDT and CDR2 is YYEEEE. V was clipped by 1 base and J by 1 base, with 3 bases between them. This CDR3 has 13 residues.

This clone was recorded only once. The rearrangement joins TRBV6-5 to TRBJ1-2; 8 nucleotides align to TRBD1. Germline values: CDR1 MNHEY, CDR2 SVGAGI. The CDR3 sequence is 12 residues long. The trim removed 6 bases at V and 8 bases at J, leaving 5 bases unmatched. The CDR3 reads CASSQGARGYTF. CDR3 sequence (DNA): TGTGCCAGCAGCCAGGGGGCAAGGGGCTACACCTTC.

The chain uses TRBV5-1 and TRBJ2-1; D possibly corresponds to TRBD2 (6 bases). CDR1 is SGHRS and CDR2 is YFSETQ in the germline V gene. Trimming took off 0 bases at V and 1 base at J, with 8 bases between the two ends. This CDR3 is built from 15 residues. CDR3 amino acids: CASSLVGRSYNEQFF. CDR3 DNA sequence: TGCGCCAGCAGCTTGGTCGGGAGATCCTACAATGAGCAGTTCTTC.

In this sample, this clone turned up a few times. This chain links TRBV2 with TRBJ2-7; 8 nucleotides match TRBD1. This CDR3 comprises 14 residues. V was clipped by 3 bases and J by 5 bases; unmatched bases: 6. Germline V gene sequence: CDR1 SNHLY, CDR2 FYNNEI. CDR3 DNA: TGTGCCAGCAGTGAGCAGGGGGCTATGGACGAGCAGTACTTC. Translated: CASSEQGAMDEQYF.

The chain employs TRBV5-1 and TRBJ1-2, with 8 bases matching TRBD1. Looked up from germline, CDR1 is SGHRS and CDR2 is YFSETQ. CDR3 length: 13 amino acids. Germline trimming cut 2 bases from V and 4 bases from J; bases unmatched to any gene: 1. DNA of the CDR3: TGCGCCAGCAGCTTAGGGACAGGCTATGGCTACACCTTC. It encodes CASSLGTGYGYTF.